The entry below describes one T cell receptor (beta chain). Its specific antigen is unknown. Base qualities are not at hand, and no much larger clone is one base apart. The TCR beta CDR3 regions were amplified from RNA transcripts. For the first round of RT-PCR on the TCR CDR3, the HTBI primer set was used together with the Qiagen OneStep RT-PCR kit. Libraries were constructed in a second round of multiplex PCR, after which size selection and purification were carried out. The libraries were sequenced on an Illumina HiSeq2000 using paired-end 100 bp reads. In the source study's methods: SOAPnuke was used to process the raw data, throwing out any read that contained adapters or uncalled bases, had a mean Phred below 15, or lacked an exact constant-primer or identifier match. High-quality paired reads were merged using COPE v1.2.5, and each unique nucleotide sequence was defined as a clonotype. Clonotypes were aligned to IMGT TRBV, TRBD and TRBJ reference segments using MiTCR v1.1. The analysis included only V-J combinations with a frequency above 0.0001, which together covered 99% to 99.2% of the repertoires. The TCS score was defined as the ratio of F50 (clonal expansion) to E x V (chaos), calculated using BLOSUM62-based TCRdist between CDR3 peptides within each V-J. Welch's t-statistics and random forest reduced 500 to 550 V-J features to roughly 13, which were used in a naive Bayes classifier (R e1071). TCRdb itself trimmed the public reads at Q25 with fastp, ran MiXCR and retained productive beta chains. Each CDR3 protein gets just one entry, which takes the most common genes and DNA from the rows behind it. None of the V and J calls come from the authors' own analysis; TCRdb made them. For this sample there are around 700,000 distinct CDR3 sequences; 18% appear just once. The top ten constitute over 15% of the sample.

The sample comes from a study of T cells in Graves' hyperthyroidism and ophthalmopathy (dated by TCRdb to between 2018 and 2021). In terms of the full investigation: Peripheral blood samples were taken at initial diagnosis, before any treatment was given. TCR V-J signatures able to tell the groups apart were searched for in a discovery cohort of some 100 patients, of whom 43 had Graves' ophthalmopathy and about 60 had stable Graves' hyperthyroidism. Prospective prediction of ophthalmopathy was tested in an independent validation cohort consisting of 18 to 20 hyperthyroidism patients and some 15 patients who later progressed to ophthalmopathy. For training and testing, the roughly 93 patients in the discovery cohort were randomly divided in a 7:3 ratio. In addition, the study compared T-cell repertoires in thyroid tissue and in blood from six Graves' hyperthyroidism patients. Following sampling, methimazole starting at 30 mg daily was given to hyperthyroidism patients, and high-dose intravenous methylprednisolone was given to ophthalmopathy patients. The paper reports TCR Vbeta CDR3 sequencing of more than 120 peripheral blood samples: approximately 41 ophthalmopathy, over 70 hyperthyroidism and around 17 progressor patients. Study-wide findings and limitations: Sample size was not statistically predetermined, and investigators were not blinded to group allocation. Ophthalmopathy was separated from stable hyperthyroidism by a 13 V-J signature model, with just over 85% sensitivity and roughly 81% specificity obtained in cross-validation and 80%/75% obtained in testing. In validation, the model predicted progression to ophthalmopathy with approximately 71% sensitivity and 72.22% specificity, a median of 6.5 months before onset. Most expanded thyroid clonotypes (frequency above 0.001) were also detected in blood, a finding suggesting that blood repertoires may reflect thyroid immune responses.

Hyperthyroidism patients were aged 18 to 65 years and newly diagnosed, with disease duration of less than 2 months. Patients with uncontrolled infections, other autoimmune diseases, pregnancy or lactation were excluded. Diagnoses relied on clinical symptoms, serum thyroxine and TRAb, thyroid ultrasound and orbital computed tomography. For progressor patients, blood was drawn at the first diagnosis of hyperthyroidism, before any ophthalmopathy symptoms had appeared. PBMCs were isolated from about 10 ml of fresh peripheral blood by Ficoll-Paque density gradient centrifugation. Progressor patients were defined as those initially diagnosed with Graves' hyperthyroidism in whom ophthalmopathy developed during follow-up. Trizol reagent was used to extract total RNA, and RNA quality was then checked on an Agilent 2100 Bioanalyzer. Relative to germline, V is 2 bases shorter and J is 0 bases shorter, with 12 bases between their ends. From the cysteine through the phenylalanine, the CDR3 covers 16 amino acids. Here the CDR3 DNA is all that survives: 48 bases in frame from base 1. As encoded in the germline V gene, CDR1 is MNHEY while CDR2 is SVGEGT.

The sequence came from a woman in her forties or fifties with Graves' hyperthyroidism that later progressed to Graves' ophthalmopathy. The sample comprised blood. In this chain, TRBV6-2 or TRBV6-3 is recombined with TRBJ2-3; the D gene is unclear. The CDR3 protein sequence reads: CASSYPDQFSTDTQYF. The DNA sequence is given as TGTGCCAGCAGTTACCCAGACCAATTCAGCACAGATACGCAGTATTTT.